This TCR beta chain was sequenced during a study of shared clonotypes between healthy human individuals. The study ran the assay at deep level. In the original processing: As immunoSEQ supplied junction-only sequences (without quality scores), filtering differed. Using immunoSEQ multiplex PCR, the repertoire was profiled, and TCRdb retains in-frame clones only, with some absent. The V and J calls and clone size are taken from that table; D and trimming were inferred from the DNA. The sample includes more than 2 million clones, around 95% of them seen just once. Germline V gene lookup returns CDR1 SGHVS and CDR2 FNYEAQ. Trimming left V 5 bases short and J 0 bases short, with 2 bases between. This CDR3 region has 11 residues. This clone appeared a few times. Its antigen is unidentified. Naive-designated CD8 cells lacked CD45RO, were positively enriched for CCR7, and omitted terminally differentiated effector memory CD45RA+ cells.

Study outcomes and limitations: The rarefaction results pointed to incomplete sorted-subset sequencing despite large depth. It was the non-shared clonotypes that had lower generation probabilities than clonotypes shared by all four donors.

The receptor comes from a man in his late teens or twenties in good health. Some clones in this sample may be carry-over from other donors' samples. The sample taken for sequencing was naive CD8+ T cells from PBMCs. The V and J genes are TRBV7-6 and TRBJ2-7; no definite D call. The CDR3 nucleotides are TGTGCCAGCAGCGACTCCTACGAGCAGTACTTC. Its translation: CASSDSYEQYF.